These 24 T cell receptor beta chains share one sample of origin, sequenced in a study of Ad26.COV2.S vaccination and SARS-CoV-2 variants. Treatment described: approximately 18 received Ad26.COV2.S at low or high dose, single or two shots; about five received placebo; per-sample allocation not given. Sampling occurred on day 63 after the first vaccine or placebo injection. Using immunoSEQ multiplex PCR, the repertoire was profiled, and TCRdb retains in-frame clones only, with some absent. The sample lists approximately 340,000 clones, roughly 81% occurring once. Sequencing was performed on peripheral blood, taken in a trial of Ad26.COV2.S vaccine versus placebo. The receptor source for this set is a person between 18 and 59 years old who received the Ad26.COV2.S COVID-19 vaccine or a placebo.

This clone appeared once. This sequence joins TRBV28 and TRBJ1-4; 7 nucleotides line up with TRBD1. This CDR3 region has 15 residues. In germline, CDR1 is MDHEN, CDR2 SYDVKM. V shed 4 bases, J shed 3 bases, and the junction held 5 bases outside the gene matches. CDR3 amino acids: CASSSPGGANEKLFF. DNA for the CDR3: TGTGCCAGCAGTTCCCCAGGGGGGGCTAATGAAAAACTGTTTTTT. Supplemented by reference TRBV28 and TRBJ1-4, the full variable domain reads DVKVTQSSRYLVKRTGEKVFLECVQDMDHENMFWYRQDPGLGLRLIYFSYDVKMKEKGDIPEGYSVSREKKERFSLILESASTNQTSMYLCASSSPGGANEKLFFGSGTQLSVL.

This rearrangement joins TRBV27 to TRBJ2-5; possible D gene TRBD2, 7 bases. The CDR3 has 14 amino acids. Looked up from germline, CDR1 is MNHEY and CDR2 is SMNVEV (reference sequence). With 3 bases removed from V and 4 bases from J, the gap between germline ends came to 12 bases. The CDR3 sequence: CASSFGGAGETQYF. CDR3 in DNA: TGTGCCAGCAGTTTTGGGGGGGCGGGAGAGACCCAGTACTTC.

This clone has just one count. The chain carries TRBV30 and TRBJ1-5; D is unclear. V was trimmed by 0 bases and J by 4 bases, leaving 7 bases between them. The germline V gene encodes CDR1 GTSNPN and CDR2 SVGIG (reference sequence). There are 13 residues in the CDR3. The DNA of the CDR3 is TGTGCCTGGAGTGTAGCGGAGAATCAGCCCCAGCATTTT. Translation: CAWSVAENQPQHF.

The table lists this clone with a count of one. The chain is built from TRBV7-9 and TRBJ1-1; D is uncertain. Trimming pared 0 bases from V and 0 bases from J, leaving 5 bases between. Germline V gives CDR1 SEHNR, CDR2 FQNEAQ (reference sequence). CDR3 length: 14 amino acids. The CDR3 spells CASSLALMNTEAFF. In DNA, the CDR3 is TGTGCCAGCAGCTTAGCGCTAATGAACACTGAAGCTTTCTTT.

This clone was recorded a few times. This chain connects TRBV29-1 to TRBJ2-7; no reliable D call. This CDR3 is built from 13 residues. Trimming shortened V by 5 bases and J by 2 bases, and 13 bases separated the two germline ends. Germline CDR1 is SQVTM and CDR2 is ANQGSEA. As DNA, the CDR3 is TGCAGCGTTAGGTTGGATAGCCCCTACGAGCAGTACTTC. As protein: CSVRLDSPYEQYF.

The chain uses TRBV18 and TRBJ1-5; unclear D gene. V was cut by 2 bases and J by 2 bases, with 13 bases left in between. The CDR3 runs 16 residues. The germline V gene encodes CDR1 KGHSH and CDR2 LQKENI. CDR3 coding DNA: TGTGCCAGCTCACCATTCGGAGATTCGGGCAATCAGCCCCAGCATTTT. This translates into CASSPFGDSGNQPQHF.

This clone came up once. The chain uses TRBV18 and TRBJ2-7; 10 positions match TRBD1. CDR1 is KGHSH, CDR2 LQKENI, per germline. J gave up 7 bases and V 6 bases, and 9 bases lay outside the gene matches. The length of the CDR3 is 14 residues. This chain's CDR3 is CASSPGQGTGEQYF. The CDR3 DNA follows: TGTGCCAGCTCCCCGGGACAGGGGACAGGGGAGCAGTACTTC.

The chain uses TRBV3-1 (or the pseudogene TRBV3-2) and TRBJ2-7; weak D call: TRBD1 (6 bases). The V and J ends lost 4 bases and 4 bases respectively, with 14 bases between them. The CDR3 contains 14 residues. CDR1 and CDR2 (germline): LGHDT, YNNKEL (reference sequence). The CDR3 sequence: CASSLQGPAYEQYF. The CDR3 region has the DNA TGTGCCAGCAGCCTTCAGGGGCCGGCGTACGAGCAGTACTTC.

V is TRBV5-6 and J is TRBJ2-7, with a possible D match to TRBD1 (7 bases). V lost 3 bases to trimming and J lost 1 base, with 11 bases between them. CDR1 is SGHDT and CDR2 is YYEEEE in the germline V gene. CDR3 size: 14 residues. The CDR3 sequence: CASSWRDRSYEQYF. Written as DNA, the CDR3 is TGTGCCAGCAGCTGGAGGGACAGATCCTACGAGCAGTACTTC.

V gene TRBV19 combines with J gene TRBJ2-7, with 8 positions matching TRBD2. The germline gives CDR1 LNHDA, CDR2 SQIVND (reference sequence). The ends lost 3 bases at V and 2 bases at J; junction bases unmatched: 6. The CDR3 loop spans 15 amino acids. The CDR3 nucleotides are TGTGCCAGTAGTATGGTGGCGGGGGGCCCCTACGAGCAGTACTTC. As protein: CASSMVAGGPYEQYF.

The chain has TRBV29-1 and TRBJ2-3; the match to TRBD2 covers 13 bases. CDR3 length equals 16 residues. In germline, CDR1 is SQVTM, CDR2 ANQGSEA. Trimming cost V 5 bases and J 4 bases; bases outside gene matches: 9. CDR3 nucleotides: TGCAGCGTTCGACCGCGACTAGCGGGGGGCCCAGATACGCAGTATTTT. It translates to CSVRPRLAGGPDTQYF.

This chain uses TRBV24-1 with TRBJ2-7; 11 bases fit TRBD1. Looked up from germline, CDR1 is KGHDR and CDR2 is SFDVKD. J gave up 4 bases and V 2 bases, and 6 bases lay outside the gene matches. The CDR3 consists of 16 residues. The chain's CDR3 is CATSDSGQGVQYEQYF. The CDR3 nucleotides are TGTGCCACCAGTGATTCGGGACAGGGGGTGCAATACGAGCAGTACTTC.

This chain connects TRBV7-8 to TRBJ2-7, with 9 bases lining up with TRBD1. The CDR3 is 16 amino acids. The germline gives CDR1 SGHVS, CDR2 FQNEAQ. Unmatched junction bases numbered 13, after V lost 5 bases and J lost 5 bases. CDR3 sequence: CASSRGTGSRANEQYF. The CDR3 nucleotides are TGTGCCAGCAGCCGGGGGACAGGGTCACGGGCCAACGAGCAGTACTTC. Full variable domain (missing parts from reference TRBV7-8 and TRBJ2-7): GAGVSQSPRYKVAKRGQDVALRCDPISGHVSLFWYQQALGQGPEFLTYFQNEAQLDKSGLPSDRFFAERPEGSVSTLKIQRTQQEDSAVYLCASSRGTGSRANEQYFGPGTRLTVT.

The CDR3 region has the DNA TGTGCCAGCAGCTCCGCGGGCCTAGAGACCCAGTACTTC. Amino acid sequence: CASSSAGLETQYF. This rearrangement joins TRBV5-6 to TRBJ2-5; maybe TRBD2 (5 bases). The CDR3 consists of 13 residues. CDR1 and CDR2 from the germline V gene are SGHDT and YYEEEE. V was cut by 3 bases and J by 4 bases, with 10 bases left in between.

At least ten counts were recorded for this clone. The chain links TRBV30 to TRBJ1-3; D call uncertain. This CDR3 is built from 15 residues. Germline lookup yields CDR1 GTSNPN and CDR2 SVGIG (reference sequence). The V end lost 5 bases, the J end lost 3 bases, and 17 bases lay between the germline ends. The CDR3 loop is CAWAVAGLDGNTIYF. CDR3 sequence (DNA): TGTGCCTGGGCGGTGGCAGGCCTTGATGGAAACACCATATATTTT.

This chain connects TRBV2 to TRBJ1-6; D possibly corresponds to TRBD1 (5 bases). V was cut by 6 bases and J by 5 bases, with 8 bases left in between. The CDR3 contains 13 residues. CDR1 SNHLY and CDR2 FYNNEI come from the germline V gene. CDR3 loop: CASRWDHNSPLHF. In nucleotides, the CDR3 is TGTGCCAGCAGGTGGGACCATAATTCACCCCTCCACTTT.

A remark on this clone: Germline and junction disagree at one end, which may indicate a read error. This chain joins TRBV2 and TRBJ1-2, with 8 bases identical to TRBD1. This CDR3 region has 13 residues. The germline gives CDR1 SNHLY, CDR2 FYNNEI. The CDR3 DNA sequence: TGTGCCAGCAGCGAAGACAGGGGTAGTGGCTACACCTTC. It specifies CASSEDRGSGYTF.

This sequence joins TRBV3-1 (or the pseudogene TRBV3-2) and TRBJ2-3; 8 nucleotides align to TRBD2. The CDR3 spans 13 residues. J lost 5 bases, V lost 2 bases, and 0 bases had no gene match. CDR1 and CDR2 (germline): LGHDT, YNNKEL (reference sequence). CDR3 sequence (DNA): TGTGCCAGCAGCCAACGGGGGGGAGATACGCAGTATTTT. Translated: CASSQRGGDTQYF.

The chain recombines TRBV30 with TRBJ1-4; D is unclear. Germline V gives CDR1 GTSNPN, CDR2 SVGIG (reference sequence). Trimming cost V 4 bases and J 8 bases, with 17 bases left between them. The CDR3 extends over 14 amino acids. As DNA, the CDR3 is TGTGCCTGGACCATGGGCCCAGGTGGGGAAAAACTGTTTTTT. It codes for CAWTMGPGGEKLFF.

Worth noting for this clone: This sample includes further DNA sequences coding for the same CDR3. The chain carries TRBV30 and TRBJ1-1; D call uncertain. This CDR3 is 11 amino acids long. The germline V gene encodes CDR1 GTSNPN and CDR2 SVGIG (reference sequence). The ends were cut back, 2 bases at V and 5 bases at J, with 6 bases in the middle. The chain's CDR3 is CAWSLGTEAFF. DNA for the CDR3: TGTGCCTGGAGTCTAGGAACTGAAGCTTTCTTT.

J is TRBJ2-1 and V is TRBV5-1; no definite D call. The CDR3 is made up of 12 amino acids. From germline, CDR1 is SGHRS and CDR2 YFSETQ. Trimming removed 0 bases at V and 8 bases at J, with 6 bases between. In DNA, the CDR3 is TGCGCCAGCAGCTTGGAACGCGATGAGCAGTTCTTC. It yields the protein CASSLERDEQFF.

The CDR3 DNA sequence: TGTGCCAGCAGCGTAGATAAAGGGGAAGCTTTCTTT. Translation gives CASSVDKGEAFF. The rearrangement joins TRBV9 to TRBJ1-1, with D hard to call. Germline V gives CDR1 SGDLS, CDR2 YYNGEE. There are 12 residues in the CDR3. V was cut by 0 bases and J by 8 bases, with 8 bases left in between. The full variable domain, rest sourced from reference TRBV9 and TRBJ1-1, is DSGVTQTPKHLITATGQRVTLRCSPRSGDLSVYWYQQSLDQGLQFLIQYYNGEERAKGNILERFSAQQFPDLHSELNLSSLELGDSALYFCASSVDKGEAFFGQGTRLTVV.

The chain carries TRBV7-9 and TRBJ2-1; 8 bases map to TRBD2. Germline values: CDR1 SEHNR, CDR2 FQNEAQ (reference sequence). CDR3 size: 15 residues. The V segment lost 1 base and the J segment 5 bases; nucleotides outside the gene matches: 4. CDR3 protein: CASSLVAGGNNEQFF. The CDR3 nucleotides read TGTGCCAGCAGCTTAGTGGCGGGGGGCAACAATGAGCAGTTCTTC.

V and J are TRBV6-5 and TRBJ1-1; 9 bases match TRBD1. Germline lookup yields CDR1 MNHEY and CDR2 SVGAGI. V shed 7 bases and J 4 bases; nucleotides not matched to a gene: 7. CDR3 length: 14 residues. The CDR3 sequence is CASNSQGASTEAFF. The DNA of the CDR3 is TGTGCCAGCAACTCACAGGGGGCAAGCACTGAAGCTTTCTTT.